Sequencing of this T cell receptor beta chain was carried out in a study of T cell changes during pregnancy in multiple sclerosis. This CDR3 has 16 residues. J gave up 0 bases and V 5 bases, and 5 bases lay outside the gene matches. Germline lookup yields CDR1 KGHSH and CDR2 LQKENI. Sequencing used immunoSEQ multiplex PCR; TCRdb keeps in-frame clones, though not all of them. Found here are roughly 89,000 clones, nearly 95% of them singletons; the top ten hold less than 2%. The clonotype comes from a female donor in good health, enrolled as a control in a pregnancy study. The starting material was peripheral blood, obtained after pregnancy. J is TRBJ2-7 and V is TRBV18; 12 bases fit TRBD2. The DNA of the CDR3 is TGTGCCAGCTCAGCGGGACTAGCGGGTTTCTCCTACGAGCAGTACTTC. Protein product: CASSAGLAGFSYEQYF.